What follows describes a single T cell receptor (beta chain). The record originates from a study of Ad26.COV2.S vaccination and SARS-CoV-2 variants. The CDR3 has 16 amino acids. V lost 8 bases to trimming and J lost 5 bases, with 22 bases between them. Per germline, CDR1 LNHDA and CDR2 SQIVND (reference sequence). Specified treatment: roughly 20 received Ad26.COV2.S at low or high dose, single or two shots; a few received placebo; per-sample allocation not given. Sampling occurred on day 63 after the first vaccine or placebo injection. Using immunoSEQ multiplex PCR, the repertoire was profiled, and TCRdb retains in-frame clones only, with some absent. The table includes fewer than 600,000 clones, around 89% detected once.

The J gene is TRBJ1-5, the V gene TRBV19, with D maybe TRBD1 (5 bases). The clonotype originates from a person aged 18 to 59 who received the Ad26.COV2.S COVID-19 vaccine or a placebo. Here the sequenced sample was peripheral blood, taken in a trial of Ad26.COV2.S vaccine versus placebo. CDR3 in DNA: TGTGCCAGTGGGTTGCAGCTCTCGAAGGGGTATCAGCCCCAGCATTTT. As protein: CASGLQLSKGYQPQHF. The whole variable domain, filled in from reference TRBV19 and TRBJ1-5, reads DGGITQSPKYLFRKEGQNVTLSCEQNLNHDAMYWYRQDPGQGLRLIYYSQIVNDFQKGDIAEGYSVSREKKESFPLTVTSAQKNPTAFYLCASGLQLSKGYQPQHFGDGTRLSIL.